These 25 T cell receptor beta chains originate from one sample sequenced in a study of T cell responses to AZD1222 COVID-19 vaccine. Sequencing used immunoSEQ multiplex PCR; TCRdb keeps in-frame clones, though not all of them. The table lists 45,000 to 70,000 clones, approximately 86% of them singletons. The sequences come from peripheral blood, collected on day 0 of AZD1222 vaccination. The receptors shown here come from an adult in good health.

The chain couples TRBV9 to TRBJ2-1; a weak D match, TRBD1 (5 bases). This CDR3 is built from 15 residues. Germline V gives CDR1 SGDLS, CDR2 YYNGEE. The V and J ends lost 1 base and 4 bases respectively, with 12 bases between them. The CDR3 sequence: CASSVQGSFYNEQFF. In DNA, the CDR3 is TGTGCCAGCAGCGTACAGGGCTCGTTTTACAATGAGCAGTTCTTC.

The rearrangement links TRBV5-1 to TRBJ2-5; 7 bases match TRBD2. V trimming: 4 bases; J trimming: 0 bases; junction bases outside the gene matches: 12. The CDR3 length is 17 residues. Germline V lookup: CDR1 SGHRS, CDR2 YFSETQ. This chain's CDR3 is CASSLQRGGKYQETQYF. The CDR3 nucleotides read TGCGCCAGCAGCCTCCAGCGGGGAGGCAAATACCAAGAGACCCAGTACTTC.

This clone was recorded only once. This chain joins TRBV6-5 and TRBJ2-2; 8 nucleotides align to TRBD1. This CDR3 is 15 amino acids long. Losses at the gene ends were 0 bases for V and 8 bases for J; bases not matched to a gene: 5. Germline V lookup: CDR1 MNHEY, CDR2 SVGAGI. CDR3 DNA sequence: TGTGCCAGCAGTTACTCGCAGGGGGCCTGGGGGGAGCTGTTTTTT. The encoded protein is CASSYSQGAWGELFF.

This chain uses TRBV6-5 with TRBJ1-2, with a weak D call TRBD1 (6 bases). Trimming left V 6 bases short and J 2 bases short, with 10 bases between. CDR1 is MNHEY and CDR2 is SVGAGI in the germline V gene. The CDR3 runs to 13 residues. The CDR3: CASSPGTNYGYTF. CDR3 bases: TGTGCCAGCAGCCCCGGGACAAACTATGGCTACACCTTC.

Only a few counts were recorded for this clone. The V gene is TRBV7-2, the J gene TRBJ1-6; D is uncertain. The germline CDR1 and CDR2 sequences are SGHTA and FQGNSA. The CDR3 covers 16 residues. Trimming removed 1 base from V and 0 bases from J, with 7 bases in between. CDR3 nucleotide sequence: TGTGCCAGCAGCTTAGAAAGGAGCTCCTATAATTCACCCCTCCACTTT. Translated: CASSLERSSYNSPLHF.

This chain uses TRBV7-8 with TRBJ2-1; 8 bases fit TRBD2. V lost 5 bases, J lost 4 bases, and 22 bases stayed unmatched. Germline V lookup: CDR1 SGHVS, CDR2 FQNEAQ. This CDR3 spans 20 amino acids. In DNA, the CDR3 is TGTGCCAGCAGCCCCGGCTATGAAGGAGAGTCCGGGGGGGGGTACAATGAGCAGTTCTTC. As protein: CASSPGYEGESGGGYNEQFF.

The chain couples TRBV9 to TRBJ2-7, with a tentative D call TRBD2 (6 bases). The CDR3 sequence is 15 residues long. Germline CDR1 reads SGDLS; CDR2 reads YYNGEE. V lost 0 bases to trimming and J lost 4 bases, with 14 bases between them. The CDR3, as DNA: TGTGCCAGCAGCGTAGGAGGGCAGGAGGGTTACGAGCAGTACTTC. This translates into CASSVGGQEGYEQYF.

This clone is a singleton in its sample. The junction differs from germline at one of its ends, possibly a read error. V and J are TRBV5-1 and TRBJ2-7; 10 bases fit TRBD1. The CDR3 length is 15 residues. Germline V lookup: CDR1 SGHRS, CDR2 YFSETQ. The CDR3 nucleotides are TGCGCTAGCAGCTTGGAGGGACAGGGGTCCTACGAGCAGTACTTC. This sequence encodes CASSLEGQGSYEQYF.

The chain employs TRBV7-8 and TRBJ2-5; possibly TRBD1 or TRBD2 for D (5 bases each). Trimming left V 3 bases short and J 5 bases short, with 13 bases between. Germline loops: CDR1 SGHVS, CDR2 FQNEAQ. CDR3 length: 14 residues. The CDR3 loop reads CASSFNEGWETQYF. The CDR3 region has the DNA TGTGCCAGCAGCTTTAATGAGGGGTGGGAGACCCAGTACTTC.

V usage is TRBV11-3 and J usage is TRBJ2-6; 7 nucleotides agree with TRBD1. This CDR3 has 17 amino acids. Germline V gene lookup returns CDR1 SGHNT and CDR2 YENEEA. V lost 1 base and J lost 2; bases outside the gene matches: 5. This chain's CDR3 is CASSLAGTGAGANVLTF. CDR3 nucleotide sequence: TGTGCCAGCAGCTTAGCGGGTACAGGGGCTGGGGCCAACGTCCTGACTTTC.

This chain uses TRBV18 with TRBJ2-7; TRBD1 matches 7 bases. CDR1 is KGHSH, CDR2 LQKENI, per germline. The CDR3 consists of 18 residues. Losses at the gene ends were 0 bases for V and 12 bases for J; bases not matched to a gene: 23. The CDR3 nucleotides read TGTGCCAGCTCACCACCAGGCATTTTAACGGGACAGCCTCAAAGGAGGTACTTC. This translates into CASSPPGILTGQPQRRYF.

This CDR3 is CASSGAGGPGEQFF. CDR3 DNA sequence: TGTGCCAGCAGCGGTGCGGGAGGGCCGGGTGAGCAGTTCTTC. The chain has TRBV6-5 and TRBJ2-1, with 9 bases lining up with TRBD2. V lost 6 bases to trimming and J lost 9 bases; unmatched junction nucleotides: 9. The CDR3 has 14 amino acids. Germline V CDR1 and CDR2: MNHEY, SVGAGI.

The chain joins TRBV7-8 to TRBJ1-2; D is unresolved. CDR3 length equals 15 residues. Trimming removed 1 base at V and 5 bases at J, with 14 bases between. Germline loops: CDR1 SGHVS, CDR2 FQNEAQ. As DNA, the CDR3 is TGTGCCAGCAGCTTAGTATTGGACCGGAGGTATGGCTACACCTTC. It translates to CASSLVLDRRYGYTF.

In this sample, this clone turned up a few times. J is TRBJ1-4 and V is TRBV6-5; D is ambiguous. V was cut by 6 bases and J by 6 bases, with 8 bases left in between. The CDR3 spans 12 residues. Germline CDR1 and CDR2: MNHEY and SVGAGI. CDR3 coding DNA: TGTGCCAGCAGAGGACCCTATGAAAAACTGTTTTTT. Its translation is CASRGPYEKLFF.

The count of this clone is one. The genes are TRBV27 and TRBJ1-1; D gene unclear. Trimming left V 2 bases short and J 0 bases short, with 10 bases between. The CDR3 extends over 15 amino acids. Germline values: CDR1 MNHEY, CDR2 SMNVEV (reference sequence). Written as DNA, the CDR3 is TGTGCCAGCAGTTTACGCGGAGGAATGAACACTGAAGCTTTCTTT. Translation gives CASSLRGGMNTEAFF.

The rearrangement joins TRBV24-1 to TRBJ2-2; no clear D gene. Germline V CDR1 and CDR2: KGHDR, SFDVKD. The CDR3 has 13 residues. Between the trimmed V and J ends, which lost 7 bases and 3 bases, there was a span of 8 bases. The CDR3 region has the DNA TGTGCCACCAGGGGGTCGGACACCGGGGAGCTGTTTTTT. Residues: CATRGSDTGELFF.

CDR3 nucleotide sequence: TGCGCCAGCAGCCAAGTACGGCTAGCCTCCTACGAGCAGTACTTC. It translates to CASSQVRLASYEQYF. The rearrangement links TRBV4-3 to TRBJ2-7; D may be TRBD2 (5 bases). Trimming cost V 1 base and J 0 bases, with 10 bases left between them. CDR3 size: 15 residues. Germline V gene lookup returns CDR1 LGHNA and CDR2 YSLEER.

The CDR3, as DNA: TGTGCCAGTAGTCTAAGGACAGGGGGTCGTAGGAGCAATGAGCAGTTCTTC. Amino acid sequence: CASSLRTGGRRSNEQFF. V and J are TRBV19 and TRBJ2-1, with 10 bases lining up with TRBD1. Germline-derived CDR1 and CDR2 are LNHDA and SQIVND (reference sequence). This CDR3 contains 17 residues. The J segment lost 6 bases and the V segment lost 5 bases, leaving 13 bases of the junction unmatched.

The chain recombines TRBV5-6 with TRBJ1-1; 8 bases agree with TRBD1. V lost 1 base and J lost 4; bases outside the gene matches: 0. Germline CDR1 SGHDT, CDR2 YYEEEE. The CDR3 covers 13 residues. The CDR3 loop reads CASSLTGGTEAFF. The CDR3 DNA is TGTGCCAGCAGCTTGACAGGGGGCACTGAAGCTTTCTTT.

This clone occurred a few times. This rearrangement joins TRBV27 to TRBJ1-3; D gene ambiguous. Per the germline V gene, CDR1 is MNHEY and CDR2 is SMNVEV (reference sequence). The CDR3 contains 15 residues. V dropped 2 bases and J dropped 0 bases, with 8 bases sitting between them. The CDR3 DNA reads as TGTGCCAGCAGTTTAACAGCATCCTCTGGAAACACCATATATTTT. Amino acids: CASSLTASSGNTIYF.

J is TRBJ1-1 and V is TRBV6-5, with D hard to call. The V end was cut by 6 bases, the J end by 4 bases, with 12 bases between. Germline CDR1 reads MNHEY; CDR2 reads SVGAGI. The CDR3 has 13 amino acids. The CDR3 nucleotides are TGTGCCAGCAGCAAGGGTATCGGCACTGAAGCTTTCTTT. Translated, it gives CASSKGIGTEAFF.

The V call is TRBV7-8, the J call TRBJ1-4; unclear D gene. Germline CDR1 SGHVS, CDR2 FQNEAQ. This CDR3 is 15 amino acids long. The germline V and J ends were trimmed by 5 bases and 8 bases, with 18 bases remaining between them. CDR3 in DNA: TGTGCCAGCAGCACAAGTGGTGGGGAGATGGAAAAACTGTTTTTT. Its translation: CASSTSGGEMEKLFF.

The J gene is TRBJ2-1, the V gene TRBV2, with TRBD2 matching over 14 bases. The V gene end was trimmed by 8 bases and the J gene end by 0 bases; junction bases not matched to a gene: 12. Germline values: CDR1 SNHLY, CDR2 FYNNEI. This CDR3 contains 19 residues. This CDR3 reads CASDRTSGRTGTSYNEQFF. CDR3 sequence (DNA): TGTGCCAGCGATAGGACTAGCGGGAGGACTGGGACCTCCTACAATGAGCAGTTCTTC. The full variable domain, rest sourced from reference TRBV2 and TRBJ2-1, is EPEVTQTPSHQVTQMGQEVILRCVPISNHLYFYWYRQILGQKVEFLVSFYNNEISEKSEIFDDQFSVERPDGSNFTLKIRSTKLEDSAMYFCASDRTSGRTGTSYNEQFFGPGTRLTVL.

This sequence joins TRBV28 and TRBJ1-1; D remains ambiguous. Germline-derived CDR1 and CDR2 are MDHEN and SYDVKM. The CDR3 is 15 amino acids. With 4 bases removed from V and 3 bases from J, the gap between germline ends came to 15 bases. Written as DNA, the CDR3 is TGTGCCAGCAGTTCACCGGCAGGAAGGGACACTGAAGCTTTCTTT. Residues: CASSSPAGRDTEAFF.

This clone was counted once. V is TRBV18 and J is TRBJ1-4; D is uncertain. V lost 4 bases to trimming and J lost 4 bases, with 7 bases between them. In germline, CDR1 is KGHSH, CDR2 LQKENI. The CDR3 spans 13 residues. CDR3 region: CASSRQDNEKLFF. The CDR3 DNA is TGTGCCAGCTCACGGCAGGATAATGAAAAACTGTTTTTT.